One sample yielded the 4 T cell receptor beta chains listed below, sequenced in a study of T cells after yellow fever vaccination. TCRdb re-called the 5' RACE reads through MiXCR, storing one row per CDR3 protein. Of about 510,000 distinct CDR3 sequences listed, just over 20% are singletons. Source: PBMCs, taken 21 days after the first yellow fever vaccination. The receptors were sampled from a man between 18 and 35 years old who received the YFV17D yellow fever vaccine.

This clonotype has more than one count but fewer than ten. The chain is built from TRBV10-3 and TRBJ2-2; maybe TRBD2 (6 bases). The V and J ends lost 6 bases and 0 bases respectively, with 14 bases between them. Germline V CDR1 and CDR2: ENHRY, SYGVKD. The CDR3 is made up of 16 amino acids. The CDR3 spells CAISTSRGSNTGELFF. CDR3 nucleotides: TGTGCCATCAGCACCTCGCGGGGATCGAACACCGGGGAGCTGTTTTTT.

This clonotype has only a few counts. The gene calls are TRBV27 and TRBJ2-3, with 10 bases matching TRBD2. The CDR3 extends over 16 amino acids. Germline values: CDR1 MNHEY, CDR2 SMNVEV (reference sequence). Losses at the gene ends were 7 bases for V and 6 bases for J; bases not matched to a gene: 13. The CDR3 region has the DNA TGTGCCAGCACCCCGGCCCCCCTAGCGGGGGACGATACGCAGTATTTT. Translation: CASTPAPLAGDDTQYF.

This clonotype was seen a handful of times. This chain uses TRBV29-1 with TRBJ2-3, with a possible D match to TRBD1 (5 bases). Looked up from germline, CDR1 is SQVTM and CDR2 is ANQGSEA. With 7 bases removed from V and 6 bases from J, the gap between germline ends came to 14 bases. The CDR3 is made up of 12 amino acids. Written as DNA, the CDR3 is TGCAGCGATCGACCCCCAGGGGATACGCAGTATTTT. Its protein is CSDRPPGDTQYF.

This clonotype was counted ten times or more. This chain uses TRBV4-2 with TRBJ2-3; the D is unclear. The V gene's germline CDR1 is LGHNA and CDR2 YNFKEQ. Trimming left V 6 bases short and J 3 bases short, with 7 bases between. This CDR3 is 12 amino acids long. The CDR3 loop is CASSLMTDTQYF. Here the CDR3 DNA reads TGTGCCAGCAGTCTAATGACAGATACGCAGTATTTT.